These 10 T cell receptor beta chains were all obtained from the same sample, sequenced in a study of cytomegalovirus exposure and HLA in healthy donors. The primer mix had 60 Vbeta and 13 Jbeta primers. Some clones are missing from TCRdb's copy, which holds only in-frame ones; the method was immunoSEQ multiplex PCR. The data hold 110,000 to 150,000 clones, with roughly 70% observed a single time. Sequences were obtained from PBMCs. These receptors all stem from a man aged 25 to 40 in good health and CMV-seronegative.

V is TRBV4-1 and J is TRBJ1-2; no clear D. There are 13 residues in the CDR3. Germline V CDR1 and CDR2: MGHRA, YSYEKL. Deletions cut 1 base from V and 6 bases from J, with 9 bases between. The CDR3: CASSQGGDNGYTF. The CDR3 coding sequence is TGCGCCAGCAGCCAAGGGGGAGATAATGGCTACACCTTC.

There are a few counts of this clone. As DNA, the CDR3 is TGTGCCAGCACCGGTACGGACACCTACGAGCAGTACTTC. Amino acids: CASTGTDTYEQYF. V and J are TRBV5-5 and TRBJ2-7; D may be TRBD1 (5 bases). The ends were cut back, 6 bases at V and 2 bases at J, with 12 bases in the middle. The CDR3 spans 13 residues. CDR1 is SGHKS, CDR2 YYEKEE, per germline (reference sequence).

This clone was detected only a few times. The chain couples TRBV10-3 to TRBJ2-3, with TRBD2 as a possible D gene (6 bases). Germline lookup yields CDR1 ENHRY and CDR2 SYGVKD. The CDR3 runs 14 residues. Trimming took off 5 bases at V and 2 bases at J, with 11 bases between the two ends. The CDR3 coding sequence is TGTGCCATCAGTCGACTAGTCCCCACAGATACGCAGTATTTT. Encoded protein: CAISRLVPTDTQYF.

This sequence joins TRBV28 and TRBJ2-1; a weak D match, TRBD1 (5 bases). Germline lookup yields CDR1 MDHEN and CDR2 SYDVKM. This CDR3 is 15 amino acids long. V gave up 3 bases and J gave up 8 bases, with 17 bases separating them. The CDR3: CASSLGPTQVDEQFF. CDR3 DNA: TGTGCCAGCAGTTTGGGGCCCACCCAAGTCGATGAGCAGTTCTTC. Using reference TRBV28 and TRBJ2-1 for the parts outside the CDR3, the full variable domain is DVKVTQSSRYLVKRTGEKVFLECVQDMDHENMFWYRQDPGLGLRLIYFSYDVKMKEKGDIPEGYSVSREKKERFSLILESASTNQTSMYLCASSLGPTQVDEQFFGPGTRLTVL.

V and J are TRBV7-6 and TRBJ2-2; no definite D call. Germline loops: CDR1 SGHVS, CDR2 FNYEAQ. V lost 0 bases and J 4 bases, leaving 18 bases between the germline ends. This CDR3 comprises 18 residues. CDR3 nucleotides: TGTGCCAGCAGCTTAGCGAGATGGCAGAGGAAGGCCACCGGGGAGCTGTTTTTT. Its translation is CASSLARWQRKATGELFF.

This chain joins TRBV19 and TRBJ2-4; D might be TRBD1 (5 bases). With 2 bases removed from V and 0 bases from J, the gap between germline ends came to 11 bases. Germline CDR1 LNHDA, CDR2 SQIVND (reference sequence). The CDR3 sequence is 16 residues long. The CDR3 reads CASSIKGALAKNIQYF. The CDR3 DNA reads TGTGCCAGTAGTATAAAAGGGGCCCTAGCCAAAAACATTCAGTACTTC.

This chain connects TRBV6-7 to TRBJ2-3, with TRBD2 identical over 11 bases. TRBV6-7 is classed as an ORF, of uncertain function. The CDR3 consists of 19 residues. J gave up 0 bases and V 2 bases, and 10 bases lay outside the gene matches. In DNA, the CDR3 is TGTGCCAGCAGTTACACCCATCAGACTAGCGGGATGAGCACAGATACGCAGTATTTT. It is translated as CASSYTHQTSGMSTDTQYF.

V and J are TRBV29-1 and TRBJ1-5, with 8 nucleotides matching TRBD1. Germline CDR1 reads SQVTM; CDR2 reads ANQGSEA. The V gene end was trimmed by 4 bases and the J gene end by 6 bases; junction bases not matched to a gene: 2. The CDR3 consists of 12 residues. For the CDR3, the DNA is TGCAGCGTTGGGACAGGGTCTCAGCCCCAGCATTTT. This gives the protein CSVGTGSQPQHF.

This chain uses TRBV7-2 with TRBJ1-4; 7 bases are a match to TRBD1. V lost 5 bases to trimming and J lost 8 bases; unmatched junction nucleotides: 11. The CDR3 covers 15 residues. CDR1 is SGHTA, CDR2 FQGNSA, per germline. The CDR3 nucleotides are TGTGCCAGCAGCACCACAGGGGCTAGGAGGGAAAAACTGTTTTTT. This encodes CASSTTGARREKLFF.

The CDR3 protein is CASRATGTNTEAFF. CDR3 DNA: TGTGCCAGCAGGGCGACAGGGACGAACACTGAAGCTTTCTTT. The chain carries TRBV27 and TRBJ1-1; TRBD1 aligns across 7 bases. After removal of 6 bases from V and 1 base from J, the junction contained 5 bases not matched to a gene. CDR3 length equals 14 residues. CDR1 MNHEY and CDR2 SMNVEV come from the germline V gene (reference sequence).